A selection of T cell receptor beta chains follows, all from one sample in a study of CD8+CD57+ T cells in acquired aplastic anemia. TCRdb called the reads again in MiXCR, with one record for every CDR3 protein. The sample has roughly 500,000 distinct CDR3 sequences, around 30% seen once. Sample: sorted CD4+, CD8+, or CD8+CD57+ T cells (not recorded which) from PBMCs. The receptors stem from a human donor with aplastic anemia. Each CDR3 is given with its conserved first and last residue. A D gene is named only where the DNA matches it firmly. Rows give clone size only sometimes, using once, few, many, or a class for an expanded clone.

size: many
length: 16
J: TRBJ2-5
D: TRBD2
V: TRBV2
DNA: TGTGCCAGCAGTGTAGGTAGCGGGAGTCGGAGTGAGACCCAGTACTTC
CDR3: CASSVGSGSRSETQYF

size: NA
length: 16
J: TRBJ1-6
D: TRBD1
V: TRBV10-3
DNA: TGTGCCATCAGTGAGGGCCCGGGACAGGGTGCTTCGGCCCTCCACTTT
CDR3: CAISEGPGQGASALHF

size: once
length: 12
J: TRBJ1-5
D: NA
V: TRBV12-3/TRBV12-4
DNA: TGTGCCAGCGGGGCGGGCAATCAGCCCCAGCATTTT
CDR3: CASGAGNQPQHF

size: many
length: 16
J: TRBJ1-2
D: TRBD1
V: TRBV7-6
DNA: TGTGCCAGCAGCTCCGTTGGTAATAGGGGGCTGGGTGGCTACACCTTC
CDR3: CASSSVGNRGLGGYTF

size: few
length: 15
J: TRBJ2-2
D: NA
V: TRBV10-3
DNA: TGTGCCATCAGTGAAGTGTCTCTTTTCACCGGGGAGCTGTTTTTT
CDR3: CAISEVSLFTGELFF

size: many
length: 15
J: TRBJ1-3
D: NA
V: TRBV9
DNA: TGTGCCAGCAGCGTAGCCCGAGACTCTGGAAACACCATATATTTT
CDR3: CASSVARDSGNTIYF

size: many
length: 16
J: TRBJ2-2
D: NA
V: TRBV24-1
DNA: TGTGCCACCAGTGATAATCCCGGGGCCGGAACCGGGGAGCTGTTTTTT
CDR3: CATSDNPGAGTGELFF

size: many
length: 14
J: TRBJ2-7
D: NA
V: TRBV25-1
DNA: TGTGCCAGCAGTGACATCCTCGGCACTCCCGAGCAGTACTTC
CDR3: CASSDILGTPEQYF

size: once
length: 14
J: TRBJ2-7
D: NA
V: TRBV7-7
DNA: TGTGCTAGCAGCAGAGCGTACGGCTCCTACGAGCAGTACTTC
CDR3: CASSRAYGSYEQYF

size: NA
length: 15
J: TRBJ2-7
D: TRBD1
V: TRBV11-1
DNA: TGTGCCAGCAGCTCTACCCGACAGGGGGCAGGGGAGCAGTACTTC
CDR3: CASSSTRQGAGEQYF

size: many
length: 13
J: TRBJ1-3
D: NA
V: TRBV7-9
DNA: TGTGCCAGCAGCCCGGACGCTGGAAACACCATATATTTT
CDR3: CASSPDAGNTIYF

size: NA
length: 15
J: TRBJ1-4
D: NA
V: TRBV6-1
DNA: TGTGCCAGCAGCAGGGACCGGACGGCTAATGAAAAACTGTTTTTT
CDR3: CASSRDRTANEKLFF

size: many
length: 13
J: TRBJ1-6
D: NA
V: TRBV19
DNA: TGTGCCAGTAGTACCCGGCAGGTCTCACCCCTCCACTTT
CDR3: CASSTRQVSPLHF

size: once
length: 15
J: TRBJ2-4
D: NA
V: TRBV20-1
DNA: TGCAGTGCTAGACTCGGGGAGCTAGCCAAAAACATTCAGTACTTC
CDR3: CSARLGELAKNIQYF

size: NA
length: 13
J: TRBJ2-5
D: NA
V: TRBV5-1
DNA: TGCGCCAGCAGAAGTGACATAAAAGAGACCCAGTACTTC
CDR3: CASRSDIKETQYF

size: NA
length: 17
J: TRBJ2-7
D: TRBD1
V: TRBV5-6
DNA: TGTGCCAGCAGCTTGGTGGGGAGACAGGGGAGCTCCTACGAGCAGTACTTC
CDR3: CASSLVGRQGSSYEQYF

size: once
length: 16
J: TRBJ2-7
D: TRBD1
V: TRBV11-2
DNA: TGTGCCAGCAGTGCTAGATACAGGGGACCTGGGGGCGAGCAGTACTTC
CDR3: CASSARYRGPGGEQYF

size: many
length: 14
J: TRBJ1-6
D: NA
V: TRBV25-1
DNA: TGTGCCAGCGTCGGGGGTGGGGGTGTATCACCCCTCCACTTT
CDR3: CASVGGGGVSPLHF

size: few
length: 15
J: TRBJ2-3
D: NA
V: TRBV11-2
DNA: TGTGCCAGCAGCTTATCCCGGGTGAGCACAGATACGCAGTATTTT
CDR3: CASSLSRVSTDTQYF

size: many
length: 15
J: TRBJ1-5
D: TRBD1
V: TRBV2
DNA: TGCGCCAGCAGGCGGGACAGGGCGAACAATCAGCCCCAGCATTTT
CDR3: CASRRDRANNQPQHF

size: many
length: 11
J: TRBJ2-3
D: NA
V: TRBV10-3
DNA: TGTGCCATCCGTAGCTCAGATACGCAGTATTTT
CDR3: CAIRSSDTQYF

size: few
length: 11
J: TRBJ1-3
D: NA
V: TRBV6-1
DNA: TGTGCCAGCGAGATCGGAAACACCATATATTTT
CDR3: CASEIGNTIYF

size: few
length: 16
J: TRBJ2-1
D: TRBD1
V: TRBV9
DNA: TGTGCCAGCAGCGTCACGCCGGGACAGGGGTACAATGAGCAGTTCTTC
CDR3: CASSVTPGQGYNEQFF

size: NA
length: 15
J: TRBJ2-7
D: NA
V: TRBV12-3/TRBV12-4
DNA: TGTGCCAGGGTCGGAGGGGACGCAGTAACCTACGAGCAGTACTTC
CDR3: CARVGGDAVTYEQYF

size: NA
length: 18
J: TRBJ2-3
D: TRBD2
V: TRBV7-3
DNA: TGTGCCAGCAGCTTAATGGAGCGGTCGGGAGGCTCCACAGATACGCAGTATTTT
CDR3: CASSLMERSGGSTDTQYF

size: many
length: 14
J: TRBJ1-2
D: NA
V: TRBV2
DNA: TGTGCCAGCAGTGAAGCGGGGGCCCAATATGGCTACACCTTC
CDR3: CASSEAGAQYGYTF

size: many
length: 14
J: TRBJ1-1
D: NA
V: TRBV7-9
DNA: TGTGCCAGCACCCCCCTAGGGGGGAACACTGAAGCTTTCTTT
CDR3: CASTPLGGNTEAFF

size: NA
length: 13
J: TRBJ1-2
D: NA
V: TRBV12-3/TRBV12-4
DNA: TGTGCCAGCAGTTTAGAAGGAGGCTATGGCTGCACCTTC
CDR3: CASSLEGGYGCTF

size: NA
length: 17
J: TRBJ2-2
D: TRBD1
V: TRBV19
DNA: TGTGCCAGTAGTCCGCAAACAGGGGGCAGTGGCACCGGGGAGCTGTTTTTT
CDR3: CASSPQTGGSGTGELFF

size: NA
length: 13
J: TRBJ1-1
D: NA
V: TRBV12-3/TRBV12-4
DNA: TGTGCCAGCACCGGCAGGGCTACAACTGAAGCTTTCTTT
CDR3: CASTGRATTEAFF

size: NA
length: 18
J: TRBJ1-6
D: NA
V: TRBV20-1
DNA: TGCAGTGCTAGAGATCTTACAGAACCCAACCTTGGGAATTCACCCCTCCACTTT
CDR3: CSARDLTEPNLGNSPLHF

size: NA
length: 13
J: TRBJ2-7
D: NA
V: TRBV5-1
DNA: TGCGCCAGCAGCTTGTCCCTAGACTACGAGCAGTACTTC
CDR3: CASSLSLDYEQYF

size: many
length: 17
J: TRBJ2-2
D: NA
V: TRBV10-3
DNA: TGTGCCATCAGTGAGTTGGGCGTCTGGGAGAACACCGGGGAGCTGTTTTTT
CDR3: CAISELGVWENTGELFF

size: few
length: 16
J: TRBJ2-5
D: TRBD2
V: TRBV9
DNA: TGTGCCAGCAGCGTAGCGGTGACTAGCGGGCAAGAGACCCAGTACTTC
CDR3: CASSVAVTSGQETQYF

size: once
length: 15
J: TRBJ2-3
D: NA
V: TRBV7-3
DNA: TGTGCCAGCAGCTCAAGGGGACGGATCACAGATACGCAGTATTTT
CDR3: CASSSRGRITDTQYF

size: NA
length: 13
J: TRBJ1-1
D: TRBD1
V: TRBV6-1
DNA: TGTGCCAGCAGTCCAGCAGGGGGCACTGAAGCTTTCTTT
CDR3: CASSPAGGTEAFF

size: NA
length: 14
J: TRBJ2-3
D: NA
V: TRBV12-3/TRBV12-4
DNA: TGTGCCAGCAGTTCATTACTTGGGGCAGATACGCAGTATTTT
CDR3: CASSSLLGADTQYF

size: NA
length: 12
J: TRBJ1-3
D: NA
V: TRBV29-1
DNA: TGCACCATTCGGGACTCTGGAAACACCATATATTTT
CDR3: CTIRDSGNTIYF

size: many
length: 11
J: TRBJ2-7
D: TRBD1
V: TRBV29-1
DNA: TGCAGCGTTGATGGCCCCGGACAGGATACCTTC
CDR3: CSVDGPGQDTF

size: NA
length: 13
J: TRBJ2-3
D: NA
V: TRBV2
DNA: TGTGTCAACGGACAGCCAGACACAGATACGCAGTATTTT
CDR3: CVNGQPDTDTQYF

size: few
length: 15
J: TRBJ2-1
D: NA
V: TRBV9
DNA: TGTGCCAGCAGCACTAGCCCGAGCTCCTACAATGAGCAGTTCTTC
CDR3: CASSTSPSSYNEQFF

size: few
length: 19
J: TRBJ1-5
D: TRBD1
V: TRBV19
DNA: TGTGCCAGTAGTCGGAGGGGACAGGGACTGGGCTCTAGCAATCAGCCCCAGCATTTT
CDR3: CASSRRGQGLGSSNQPQHF

size: few
length: 13
J: TRBJ2-5
D: NA
V: TRBV20-1
DNA: TGCAGTGCCTGTAGAACGGAACAAGAGACCCAGTACTTC
CDR3: CSACRTEQETQYF

size: many
length: 15
J: TRBJ1-5
D: TRBD1
V: TRBV19
DNA: TGTGCCAGTACGGGACAGGGATTCAGCAATCAGCCCCAGCATTTT
CDR3: CASTGQGFSNQPQHF

size: few
length: 12
J: TRBJ2-1
D: NA
V: TRBV6-5
DNA: TGTGCCAGCAGTTACGCCCCTGGACGGGAGTTCTTC
CDR3: CASSYAPGREFF

size: NA
length: 17
J: TRBJ2-7
D: TRBD2
V: TRBV9
DNA: TGCGCCAGCAGCCCGGGACTAGCGGGGGGGCTGCCCTACGAGCAGTACTTC
CDR3: CASSPGLAGGLPYEQYF

size: once
length: 15
J: TRBJ1-2
D: NA
V: TRBV27
DNA: TGTGCCAGCAGTTCTTCATTACAGGGCAGCTATGGCTACACCTTC
CDR3: CASSSSLQGSYGYTF

size: many
length: 15
J: TRBJ1-5
D: TRBD1
V: TRBV7-9
DNA: TGTGCCAGCAGCTTAACCGTAACAGGGGGAATGCCCCAGCATTTT
CDR3: CASSLTVTGGMPQHF

size: NA
length: 15
J: TRBJ1-5
D: NA
V: TRBV6-2/TRBV6-3
DNA: TGTGCCAGCAGTTACGGCCTTGGAGGCAATCAGCCCCAGCATTTT
CDR3: CASSYGLGGNQPQHF

size: many
length: 11
J: TRBJ1-1
D: NA
V: TRBV29-1
DNA: TGTCAAGGGGTTGCGAACACTGAAGCTTTCTTT
CDR3: CQGVANTEAFF

size: once
length: 17
J: TRBJ2-5
D: TRBD2
V: TRBV7-2
DNA: TGTGCCAGCAGCTTGATAGTGGGGGGGGGGTACCAAGAGACCCAGTACTTC
CDR3: CASSLIVGGGYQETQYF

size: few
length: 14
J: TRBJ1-2
D: NA
V: TRBV6-5
DNA: TGTGCCAGCAGCTCCTCGGACAGCCCAGGTGGCTACACCTTC
CDR3: CASSSSDSPGGYTF

size: few
length: 14
J: TRBJ2-5
D: TRBD1
V: TRBV10-3
DNA: TGTGCCAGCAACTACCGGGACAGTAAAGAGACCCAGTACTTC
CDR3: CASNYRDSKETQYF

size: few
length: 14
J: TRBJ1-2
D: NA
V: TRBV4-1
DNA: TGCGCCAGCAGCCAAGAGCGGGGCGCGGGCGGCTACACCTTC
CDR3: CASSQERGAGGYTF

size: NA
length: 14
J: TRBJ1-2
D: TRBD1
V: TRBV29-1
DNA: TGCAGCGTTGATCGCGACAGGGGGACCTATGGCTACACCTTC
CDR3: CSVDRDRGTYGYTF

size: few
length: 16
J: TRBJ2-1
D: TRBD2
V: TRBV9
DNA: TGTGCCAGCAGCGTAGGTGGGTCGGGAGGGCACAATGAGCAGTTCTTC
CDR3: CASSVGGSGGHNEQFF

size: few
length: 13
J: TRBJ2-5
D: NA
V: TRBV5-1
DNA: TGCGCCAGCAGCTGGACTAATGGAGAGACCCAGTACTTC
CDR3: CASSWTNGETQYF

size: many
length: 16
J: TRBJ1-3
D: NA
V: TRBV25-1
DNA: TGTGCCAGCAGTGACAGTGGGAGAGTAGCTGGAAACACCATATATTTT
CDR3: CASSDSGRVAGNTIYF

size: NA
length: 16
J: TRBJ2-1
D: TRBD2
V: TRBV7-8
DNA: TGTGCCAGCAGCTTGGCTAGCGGGAGGGCCTTAAATGAGCAGTTCTTC
CDR3: CASSLASGRALNEQFF